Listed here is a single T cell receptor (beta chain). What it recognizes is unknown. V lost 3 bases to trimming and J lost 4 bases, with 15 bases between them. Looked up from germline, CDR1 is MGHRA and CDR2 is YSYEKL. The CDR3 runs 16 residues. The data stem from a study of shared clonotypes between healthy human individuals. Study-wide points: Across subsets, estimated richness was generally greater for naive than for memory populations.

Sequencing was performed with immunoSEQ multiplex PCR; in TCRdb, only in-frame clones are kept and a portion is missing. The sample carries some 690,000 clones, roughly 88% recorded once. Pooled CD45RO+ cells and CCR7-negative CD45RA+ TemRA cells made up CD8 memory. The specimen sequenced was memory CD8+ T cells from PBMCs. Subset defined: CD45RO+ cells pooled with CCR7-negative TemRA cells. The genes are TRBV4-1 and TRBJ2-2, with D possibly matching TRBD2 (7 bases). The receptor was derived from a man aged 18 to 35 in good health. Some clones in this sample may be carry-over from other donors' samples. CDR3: CASSHIGGAGTGELFF. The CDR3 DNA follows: TGCGCCAGCAGCCACATAGGGGGGGCGGGCACCGGGGAGCTGTTTTTT.